The clone carrying this TCR beta chain was detected ten times or more. Antigen: not known. Individually, cDNA molecules had unique molecular identifiers attached to them. TCRdb called the 5' RACE reads again in MiXCR, with one record for every CDR3 protein. The sample includes some 63,000 distinct CDR3 sequences, around 13% of them seen just once. The data are from a study of early T cells in non-severe SARS-CoV-2 infection. Study-wide results and limits: There was a bias toward anti-spike CD8 responses in VDJdb matching, which missed private and CD4 specificities.

This clonotype was obtained from an adult who was a healthcare worker with PCR-confirmed SARS-CoV-2 infection or an uninfected control (not recorded which). The sequenced material came from whole blood.

The CDR3: CASSFGGQGGEQYF. The CDR3 DNA reads as TGTGCCAGCAGCTTCGGTGGGCAGGGAGGCGAGCAGTACTTC. The chain carries TRBV5-4 and TRBJ2-7; perhaps TRBD2 as D (6 bases). Germline V gene data show CDR1 as SGHNT and CDR2 as YYREEE (reference sequence). V was trimmed by 2 bases and J by 6 bases, leaving 15 bases between them. The CDR3 loop spans 14 amino acids.